What follows describes a single T cell receptor beta chain. These data are taken from a study of blood T cell repertoires in COVID-19. CDR1 is SGHNT and CDR2 is YYREEE in the germline V gene (reference sequence). This CDR3 region has 13 residues. V lost 1 base to trimming and J lost 4 bases, with 5 bases between them. Authors' data handling: How many nucleated cells were present was estimated from reference gene primer amplification. Profiling relied on immunoSEQ multiplex PCR, and the TCRdb table lists in-frame clones only, not all of them. From that table come the V and J calls and clone size; the DNA was used to work out D and trimming. The table includes fewer than 250,000 clones, around 80% detected once.

The J gene is TRBJ1-4, the V gene TRBV5-4; D is unresolved. This sequence was found in a man in his sixties with acute or convalescent COVID-19. Sequencing input: peripheral blood. This CDR3 reads CASSLFGNEKLFF. In nucleotides, the CDR3 is TGTGCCAGCAGCTTGTTCGGTAATGAAAAACTGTTTTTT.